At least ten counts were recorded for the clone carrying this T cell receptor beta chain. These data originate in a study of T cell repertoires in cytomegalovirus infection. TCRdb analysed the reads with MiXCR anew, one entry per CDR3 protein. The repertoire holds about 400,000 distinct CDR3 sequences, with about a sixth as singletons. The TCR originated in a human donor in good health (CMV status not recorded). Some clones in this sample may be carry-over from other donors' samples. Material for sequencing was PBMCs.

The CDR3 protein is CASSLYGRGYIGTDTQYF. CDR3 coding DNA: TGTGCCAGCAGCTTGTATGGCAGGGGGTATATTGGCACAGATACGCAGTATTTT. The chain links TRBV7-2 to TRBJ2-3; 7 nucleotides align to TRBD1. This CDR3 comprises 18 residues. V was pared by 3 bases and J by 1 base, with 13 bases of the junction left unmatched. CDR1 is SGHTA and CDR2 is FQGNSA in the germline V gene.